Listed below are T cell receptor beta chains from one sample, sequenced in a study of PD-L1 blockade in urothelial cancer. Here immunoSEQ multiplex PCR was the method, and the copy in TCRdb shows in-frame clones only, minus some. The sample shows 55,000 to 70,000 clones, 82% of them seen only once. The sequencing here drew on PBMCs, taken around atezolizumab (anti-PD-L1) treatment. These receptors came from a man between 70 and 80 years old with urothelial cancer. The CDR3 runs from the conserved cysteine through the conserved F or W. Each record gives: V gene, J gene, clone size, D gene, CDR3 protein, CDR3 DNA. A D gene is named only where the DNA matches it firmly. Only some rows state a clone size, as once, few, many or a class for expanded clones.

V gene: TRBV27; J gene: TRBJ2-7; clone size: NA; D gene: TRBD2; CDR3 protein: CASSLKGTSGIYEQYF; CDR3 DNA: TGTGCCAGCAGTTTAAAGGGGACTAGCGGGATCTACGAGCAGTACTTC
V gene: TRBV13; J gene: TRBJ2-7; clone size: NA; D gene: NA; CDR3 protein: CASSSGRGYEQYF; CDR3 DNA: TGTGCCAGCAGCTCAGGGAGGGGGTACGAGCAGTACTTC
V gene: TRBV7-6; J gene: TRBJ2-7; clone size: NA; D gene: TRBD1; CDR3 protein: CASSLAARGRGQYF; CDR3 DNA: TGTGCCAGCAGCTTAGCTGCGAGGGGGCGCGGGCAGTACTTC
V gene: TRBV7-9; J gene: TRBJ2-1; clone size: NA; D gene: TRBD2; CDR3 protein: CASSSRGGRTGNEQFF; CDR3 DNA: TGTGCCAGCAGCTCCCGTGGCGGGAGAACGGGCAATGAGCAGTTCTTC
V gene: TRBV4-2; J gene: TRBJ1-1; clone size: NA; D gene: NA; CDR3 protein: CASSQDGRGQGITEAFF; CDR3 DNA: TGTGCCAGCAGCCAAGATGGCCGGGGCCAGGGGATTACTGAAGCTTTCTTT
V gene: TRBV30; J gene: TRBJ1-1; clone size: many; D gene: NA; CDR3 protein: CAWSATGNTEAFF; CDR3 DNA: TGTGCCTGGAGTGCCACAGGGAACACTGAAGCTTTCTTT
V gene: TRBV5-1; J gene: TRBJ1-1; clone size: NA; D gene: TRBD1; CDR3 protein: CASSLGQGFRTEAFF; CDR3 DNA: TGCGCCAGCAGCCTAGGACAGGGTTTTCGCACTGAAGCTTTCTTT
V gene: TRBV19; J gene: TRBJ1-1; clone size: NA; D gene: NA; CDR3 protein: CASSRPAGGWNTEAFF; CDR3 DNA: TGTGCCAGTAGTAGACCCGCCGGGGGATGGAACACTGAAGCTTTCTTT
V gene: TRBV6-1; J gene: TRBJ2-2; clone size: few; D gene: TRBD2; CDR3 protein: CASSEGWGSGRARSGELFF; CDR3 DNA: TGTGCCAGCAGTGAGGGTTGGGGTAGCGGGAGGGCCAGGTCCGGGGAGCTGTTTTTT
V gene: TRBV6-1; J gene: TRBJ1-5; clone size: few; D gene: NA; CDR3 protein: CASSLELNLNQPQHF; CDR3 DNA: TGTGCCAGCAGTCTCGAACTGAACCTCAATCAGCCCCAGCATTTT
V gene: TRBV4-2; J gene: TRBJ1-6; clone size: NA; D gene: NA; CDR3 protein: CASSQIRGVRGSPLHF; CDR3 DNA: TGTGCCAGCAGCCAAATTCGGGGGGTTCGCGGTTCACCCCTCCACTTT
V gene: TRBV5-1; J gene: TRBJ2-1; clone size: NA; D gene: TRBD2; CDR3 protein: CASSLGAGGERNEQFF; CDR3 DNA: TGCGCCAGCAGCTTGGGCGCGGGAGGGGAGCGCAATGAGCAGTTCTTC
V gene: TRBV11-1; J gene: TRBJ2-5; clone size: NA; D gene: TRBD1; CDR3 protein: CASSRDRAMETQYF; CDR3 DNA: TGTGCCAGCAGCCGGGACAGGGCAATGGAGACCCAGTACTTC
V gene: TRBV5-1; J gene: TRBJ2-3; clone size: NA; D gene: NA; CDR3 protein: CASSSGGTGADTQYF; CDR3 DNA: TGCGCCAGCAGTTCAGGGGGGACGGGAGCAGATACGCAGTATTTT
V gene: TRBV7-2; J gene: TRBJ2-7; clone size: NA; D gene: TRBD2; CDR3 protein: CASSLSSGRFYEQYF; CDR3 DNA: TGTGCCAGCAGCTTATCTAGCGGGAGGTTCTACGAGCAGTACTTC
V gene: TRBV19; J gene: TRBJ2-3; clone size: NA; D gene: NA; CDR3 protein: CASHVPGSADTQYF; CDR3 DNA: TGTGCCAGCCACGTCCCGGGGTCCGCAGATACGCAGTATTTT
V gene: TRBV18; J gene: TRBJ1-2; clone size: NA; D gene: NA; CDR3 protein: CASSPIPGNGYTF; CDR3 DNA: TGTGCCAGCTCACCCATCCCAGGGAATGGCTACACCTTC
V gene: TRBV29-1; J gene: TRBJ1-1; clone size: NA; D gene: NA; CDR3 protein: CSVEDGRRTEAFF; CDR3 DNA: TGCAGCGTTGAAGATGGGAGGCGGACTGAAGCTTTCTTT
V gene: TRBV2; J gene: TRBJ1-4; clone size: NA; D gene: TRBD1; CDR3 protein: CASSPRDRGEKLFF; CDR3 DNA: TGTGCCAGCAGCCCCAGGGACAGGGGTGAAAAACTGTTTTTT
V gene: TRBV25-1; J gene: TRBJ2-2; clone size: NA; D gene: TRBD2; CDR3 protein: CASRVSGRGTGELFF; CDR3 DNA: TGTGCCAGCAGGGTTAGCGGGAGGGGCACCGGGGAGCTGTTTTTT
V gene: TRBV19; J gene: TRBJ2-3; clone size: NA; D gene: NA; CDR3 protein: CASRADGGVTDTQYF; CDR3 DNA: TGTGCCAGTAGGGCCGACGGAGGGGTGACAGATACGCAGTATTTT
V gene: TRBV28; J gene: TRBJ2-3; clone size: NA; D gene: NA; CDR3 protein: CASSLYRQNTDTQYF; CDR3 DNA: TGTGCCAGCAGTTTATACAGGCAGAACACAGATACGCAGTATTTT
V gene: TRBV6-1; J gene: TRBJ2-1; clone size: NA; D gene: TRBD1; CDR3 protein: CASNRDRGYNEQFF; CDR3 DNA: TGTGCCAGCAACCGGGACAGGGGATACAATGAGCAGTTCTTC